The source of this T cell receptor (beta chain) is a study of shared clonotypes between healthy human individuals. Using immunoSEQ multiplex PCR, the repertoire was profiled, and TCRdb retains in-frame clones only, with some absent. The sample shows roughly 2.5 million clones, approximately 90% of them seen only once. As for this clone: What it binds is unknown. Other DNA sequences in the same sample also yield this CDR3.

The CDR3 is 13 residues long. Trimming took 0 bases from V and 1 from J, leaving 4 bases between them. Germline lookup yields CDR1 SGDLS and CDR2 YYNGEE. Study-wide findings and caveats: Against clonotypes common to all four donors, non-shared ones had lower generation probabilities. An expected dependence of interdonor clonotype sharing on sequencing depth was noted.

The TCR originated in a man younger than 35 in good health. Sequencing input: naive CD4+ T cells sorted from blood. Subset defined: CD45RA+ positively selected. The J gene is TRBJ2-5, the V gene TRBV9; D is unclear. The CDR3 protein is CASSVDFQETQYF. The CDR3 region has the DNA TGTGCCAGCAGCGTAGACTTCCAAGAGACCCAGTACTTC.